What follows are 27 T cell receptor beta chains derived from one specimen sequenced in a study of blood T cell repertoires in COVID-19. Only in-frame clones appear in the TCRdb table, and some are missing; sequencing was by immunoSEQ multiplex PCR. Of 150,000 to 200,000 clones in the sample, around four fifths were seen once. Material for sequencing was peripheral blood. The source of these receptors is a woman over 75 with acute or convalescent COVID-19.

This rearrangement joins TRBV19 to TRBJ2-7, with TRBD2 identical over 9 bases. V was clipped by 4 bases and J by 2 bases; unmatched bases: 3. Germline V gene sequence: CDR1 LNHDA, CDR2 SQIVND (reference sequence). This CDR3 spans 14 amino acids. The CDR3 loop is CASSNLAGPYEQYF. The CDR3 nucleotides read TGTGCCAGTAGTAACCTAGCGGGACCCTACGAGCAGTACTTC.

The chain employs TRBV5-4 and TRBJ1-4, with D maybe TRBD1 (6 bases). The CDR3 contains 15 residues. V lost 0 bases and J lost 7, with 13 bases in between. Germline lookup yields CDR1 SGHNT and CDR2 YYREEE (reference sequence). The DNA for the CDR3 is TGTGCCAGCAGCTTGGGACCAGGGGAAAGTGAAAAACTGTTTTTT. Translated: CASSLGPGESEKLFF. The full variable domain, completed using reference TRBV5-4 and TRBJ1-4, is ETGVTQSPTHLIKTRGQQVTLRCSSQSGHNTVSWYQQALGQGPQFIFQYYREEENGRGNFPPRFSGLQFPNYSSELNVNALELDDSALYLCASSLGPGESEKLFFGSGTQLSVL.

The V and J genes are TRBV5-6 and TRBJ2-5, with 16 bases identical to TRBD2. The CDR3 totals 16 residues. V lost 4 bases to trimming and J lost 6 bases; unmatched junction nucleotides: 6. Germline loops: CDR1 SGHDT, CDR2 YYEEEE. CDR3 nucleotide sequence: TGTGCCAGCAGCATACCGGGACTAGCGGGGGGGAAGACCCAGTACTTC. Translated: CASSIPGLAGGKTQYF.

The V call is TRBV7-9, the J call TRBJ2-1, with D possibly being TRBD2 (7 bases). V lost 1 base, J lost 4 bases, and 14 bases lay in between. The CDR3 length is 16 residues. Germline assignment: CDR1 SEHNR and CDR2 FQNEAQ (reference sequence). The CDR3: CASSLVRGAHYNEQFF. DNA of the CDR3: TGTGCCAGCAGCTTAGTTCGGGGGGCGCATTACAATGAGCAGTTCTTC.

The J gene is TRBJ2-1, the V gene TRBV15; D possibly corresponds to TRBD2 (5 bases). Trimming removed 1 base at V and 2 bases at J, with 9 bases between. Germline V gene lookup returns CDR1 LNHNV and CDR2 YYDKDF (reference sequence). The CDR3 loop spans 15 amino acids. The CDR3 nucleotides are TGTGCCACCAGCAGAGGGCCGGGGACCTACAATGAGCAGTTCTTC. Amino acid sequence: CATSRGPGTYNEQFF. Full variable domain (outside the CDR3, taken from reference TRBV15 and TRBJ2-1): DAMVIQNPRYQVTQFGKPVTLSCSQTLNHNVMYWYQQKSSQAPKLLFHYYDKDFNNEADTPDNFQSRRPNTSFCFLDIRSPGLGDTAMYLCATSRGPGTYNEQFFGPGTRLTVL.

V is TRBV3-1 (or the pseudogene TRBV3-2) and J is TRBJ2-3; TRBD1 might be the D (7 bases). The V gene lost 6 bases and the J gene lost 1 base, with 17 bases spanning the gap. Germline V gives CDR1 LGHDT, CDR2 YNNKEL (reference sequence). The CDR3 has 16 residues. The CDR3 DNA sequence: TGTGCCAGCAGTCCAGCGGGCGGGACAGGCACAGATACGCAGTATTTT. Its translation: CASSPAGGTGTDTQYF.

This sequence joins TRBV5-1 and TRBJ2-2; maybe TRBD1 (5 bases). Germline CDR1 reads SGHRS; CDR2 reads YFSETQ. This CDR3 region has 14 residues. The V and J ends lost 4 bases and 7 bases respectively, with 14 bases between them. CDR3 region: CASSPTASSGELFF. In nucleotides, the CDR3 is TGCGCCAGCAGCCCGACAGCCAGCAGCGGGGAGCTGTTTTTT.

The chain couples TRBV10-3 to TRBJ2-2; a possible D gene is TRBD2 (6 bases). The CDR3 consists of 14 residues. Germline V gives CDR1 ENHRY, CDR2 SYGVKD. V was pared by 2 bases and J by 4 bases, with 8 bases between. CDR3 coding DNA: TGTGCCATCAGTGAGCTCGGGGGCACCGGGGAGCTGTTTTTT. It is translated as CAISELGGTGELFF.

The chain carries TRBV5-1 and TRBJ2-7; D might be TRBD1 (5 bases). In germline, CDR1 is SGHRS, CDR2 YFSETQ. This CDR3 is built from 15 residues. V lost 5 bases to trimming and J lost 5 bases, with 20 bases between them. CDR3 in amino acids: CASSSSQGGGDEQYF. The CDR3 DNA reads TGCGCCAGCAGTTCGAGCCAGGGCGGTGGGGACGAGCAGTACTTC.

The rearrangement joins TRBV3-1 (or the pseudogene TRBV3-2) to TRBJ2-7, with D tentatively TRBD1 (6 bases). Germline assignment: CDR1 LGHDT and CDR2 YNNKEL (reference sequence). CDR3 length equals 17 residues. The germline V and J ends were trimmed by 1 base and 0 bases, with 16 bases remaining between them. DNA for the CDR3: TGTGCCAGCAGCCAAGCACTCCCACAGGGAATCTCCTACGAGCAGTACTTC. It is translated as CASSQALPQGISYEQYF.

This chain connects TRBV18 to TRBJ2-5, with 7 bases identical to TRBD1. This CDR3 is 15 amino acids long. With V trimmed by 1 base and J by 0 bases, 2 bases remained unmatched. Looked up from germline, CDR1 is KGHSH and CDR2 is LQKENI. CDR3 bases: TGTGCCAGCTCACCACACGGGACAGACCAAGAGACCCAGTACTTC. It codes for CASSPHGTDQETQYF.

There are a few counts of this clone. The DNA is omitted, as the CDR3 cannot be located on it reliably, and the CDR3 follows TCRdb's listing. The chain combines TRBV6-2 or TRBV6-3 with TRBJ1-2. A total of 12 residues make up the CDR3, ends included. CDR1 and CDR2 (germline): MNHEY, SVGEGT. CDR3 residues: CASSSSVEGYTF.

This sequence joins TRBV18 and TRBJ2-3; 7 nucleotides line up with TRBD1. The CDR3 is made up of 15 amino acids. Germline-derived CDR1 and CDR2 are KGHSH and LQKENI. The V segment lost 3 bases and the J segment 2 bases; nucleotides outside the gene matches: 5. The chain's CDR3 is CASSPRDRLTDTQYF. CDR3 DNA: TGTGCCAGCTCACCCCGGGACAGACTCACAGATACGCAGTATTTT.

V usage is TRBV5-6 and J usage is TRBJ1-2; D is unclear. Trimming took off 4 bases at V and 1 base at J, with 8 bases between the two ends. CDR1 SGHDT and CDR2 YYEEEE come from the germline V gene. The CDR3 consists of 13 residues. The chain's CDR3 is CASSLGGNYGYTF. CDR3 sequence (DNA): TGTGCCAGCAGCCTGGGCGGTAACTATGGCTACACCTTC.

The rearrangement uses TRBV6-5 and TRBJ1-5; 8 bases agree with TRBD1. The CDR3 extends over 14 amino acids. Losses at the gene ends were 6 bases for V and 6 bases for J; bases not matched to a gene: 7. Germline V lookup: CDR1 MNHEY, CDR2 SVGAGI. CDR3 sequence reads: CASSPDRVAQPQHF. CDR3 sequence (DNA): TGTGCCAGCAGCCCGGACAGGGTGGCTCAGCCCCAGCATTTT.

The genes are TRBV30 and TRBJ2-2, with D possibly being TRBD2 (5 bases). The CDR3 consists of 13 residues. CDR1 is GTSNPN and CDR2 is SVGIG in the germline V gene (reference sequence). V was clipped by 3 bases and J by 6 bases, with 11 bases between them. The CDR3 loop reads CAWRPGVAGELFF. The DNA for the CDR3 is TGTGCCTGGAGGCCCGGGGTCGCCGGGGAGCTGTTTTTT. The variable domain in full, completed from reference TRBV30 and TRBJ2-2, reads SQTIHQWPATLVQPVGSPLSLECTVEGTSNPNLYWYRQAAGRGLQLLFYSVGIGQISSEVPQNLSASRPQDRQFILSSKKLLLSDSGFYLCAWRPGVAGELFFGEGSRLTVL.

The rearrangement joins TRBV7-3 to TRBJ2-2; no clear D gene. The CDR3 runs to 13 residues. The V gene's germline CDR1 is SGHTA and CDR2 FQGTGA. The germline V and J ends were trimmed by 0 bases and 5 bases, with 4 bases remaining between them. CDR3 in amino acids: CASSLTTTGELFF. DNA of the CDR3: TGTGCCAGCAGCTTAACCACTACCGGGGAGCTGTTTTTT.

This chain uses TRBV5-4 with TRBJ1-3, with D uncertain. The CDR3 covers 15 residues. Trimming removed 4 bases from V and 0 bases from J, with 11 bases in between. Germline assignment: CDR1 SGHNT and CDR2 YYREEE (reference sequence). In DNA, the CDR3 is TGTGCCAGCAGCCCCGACTCCGACTCTGGAAACACCATATATTTT. Protein sequence: CASSPDSDSGNTIYF. Full variable domain (rest looked up from reference TRBV5-4 and TRBJ1-3): ETGVTQSPTHLIKTRGQQVTLRCSSQSGHNTVSWYQQALGQGPQFIFQYYREEENGRGNFPPRFSGLQFPNYSSELNVNALELDDSALYLCASSPDSDSGNTIYFGEGSWLTVV.

This rearrangement joins TRBV2 to TRBJ2-7; TRBD1 matches at 7 bases. With 5 bases clipped from V and 5 bases from J, the junction kept 3 bases outside the gene matches. CDR3 length equals 12 residues. Germline CDR1 SNHLY, CDR2 FYNNEI. In DNA form, the CDR3 reads TGTGCCAGCAGTAGTCAGGGGGACGAGCAGTACTTC. Residues: CASSSQGDEQYF.

The J gene is TRBJ2-5, the V gene TRBV6-5; maybe TRBD2 (6 bases). Looked up from germline, CDR1 is MNHEY and CDR2 is SVGAGI. V dropped 3 bases and J dropped 14 bases, with 16 bases sitting between them. This CDR3 is built from 12 residues. CDR3 DNA sequence: TGTGCCAGCAGTTATTCACCGGGACTGCAATACTTC. Residues: CASSYSPGLQYF.

This clone has a single count. The V and J genes are TRBV11-2 and TRBJ2-5; 7 bases line up with TRBD2. V trimming: 1 base; J trimming: 2 bases; junction bases outside the gene matches: 7. CDR3 size: 16 residues. Germline CDR1 reads SGHAT; CDR2 reads FQNNGV. The CDR3 nucleotides read TGTGCCAGCAGCTTAGGGGCTGGGACTATTCAAGAGACCCAGTACTTC. Translation: CASSLGAGTIQETQYF.

This clone came up a few times. The chain's CDR3 is CASSKTGGTEAFF. The DNA for the CDR3 is TGTGCCAGCAGTAAAACAGGGGGCACTGAAGCTTTCTTT. The chain carries TRBV3-1 (or the pseudogene TRBV3-2) and TRBJ1-1; TRBD1 matches at 8 bases. This CDR3 has 13 amino acids. J gave up 4 bases and V 6 bases, and 4 bases lay outside the gene matches. Germline V gene data show CDR1 as LGHDT and CDR2 as YNNKEL (reference sequence).

V is TRBV7-2 and J is TRBJ2-1; 7 bases match TRBD1. Germline V gene lookup returns CDR1 SGHTA and CDR2 FQGNSA. The CDR3 covers 13 residues. V was pared by 2 bases and J by 15 bases, with 10 bases of the junction left unmatched. Here the CDR3 reads CASSLHVTGSPFF. CDR3 coding DNA: TGTGCCAGCAGCTTACATGTGACAGGGAGCCCGTTCTTC.

This clone was picked up one time. This sequence joins TRBV5-4 and TRBJ2-1, with D perhaps matching TRBD1 (5 bases). The CDR3 contains 16 residues. Germline CDR1 SGHNT, CDR2 YYREEE (reference sequence). V was pared by 1 base and J by 9 bases, with 20 bases between. The CDR3 nucleotides read TGTGCCAGCAGCTTGCCCGGAACAGTATGGGGCGGTGAGCAGTTCTTC. This translates into CASSLPGTVWGGEQFF.

The chain couples TRBV21-1 to TRBJ2-3; no DNA check was done on the table's D call, TRBD1. TRBV21-1 corresponds to a pseudogene. The CDR3 is 16 amino acids. The CDR3 nucleotides are TGTGCCAGCAGCAAAGTGACCAGGGGGCGCGCAGATACGCAGTATTTT. Amino acids: CASSKVTRGRADTQYF.

The chain couples TRBV11-3 to TRBJ2-3, with D perhaps matching TRBD2 (6 bases). With 5 bases removed from V and 2 bases from J, the gap between germline ends came to 17 bases. CDR1 SGHNT and CDR2 YENEEA come from the germline V gene. The CDR3 has 16 residues. CDR3 nucleotide sequence: TGTGCCAGCAGCCGTGCGGGCGGGAAGTACACAGATACGCAGTATTTT. Translating gives CASSRAGGKYTDTQYF.

This chain connects TRBV6-2 or TRBV6-3 to TRBJ1-1; D gene ambiguous. Per germline, CDR1 MNHEY and CDR2 SVGEGT. The CDR3 spans 19 residues. V lost 0 bases to trimming and J lost 0 bases, with 20 bases between them. CDR3 amino acids: CASSYSTTALKIMNTEAFF. Here the CDR3 DNA reads TGTGCCAGCAGTTACTCGACTACAGCGCTAAAGATTATGAACACTGAAGCTTTCTTT.